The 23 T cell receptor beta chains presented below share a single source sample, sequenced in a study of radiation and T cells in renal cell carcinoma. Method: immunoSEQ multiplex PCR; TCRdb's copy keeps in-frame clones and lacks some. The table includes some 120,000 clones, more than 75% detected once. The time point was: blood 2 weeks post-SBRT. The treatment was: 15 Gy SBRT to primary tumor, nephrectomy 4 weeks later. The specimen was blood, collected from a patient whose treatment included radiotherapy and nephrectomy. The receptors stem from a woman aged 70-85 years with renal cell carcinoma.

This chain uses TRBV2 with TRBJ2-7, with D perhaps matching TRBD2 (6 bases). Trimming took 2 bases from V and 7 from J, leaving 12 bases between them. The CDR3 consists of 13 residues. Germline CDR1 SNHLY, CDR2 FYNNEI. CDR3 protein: CASSEPRLGEQYF. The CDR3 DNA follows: TGTGCCAGCAGTGAACCCCGACTAGGGGAGCAGTACTTC.

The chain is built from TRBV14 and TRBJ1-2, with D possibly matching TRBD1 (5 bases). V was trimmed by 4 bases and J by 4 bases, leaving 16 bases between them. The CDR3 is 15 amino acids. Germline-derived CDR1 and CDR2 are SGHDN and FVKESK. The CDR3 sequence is CASSLRRGWGYGYTF. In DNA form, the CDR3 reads TGTGCCAGCAGCCTACGGCGGGGCTGGGGCTATGGCTACACCTTC.

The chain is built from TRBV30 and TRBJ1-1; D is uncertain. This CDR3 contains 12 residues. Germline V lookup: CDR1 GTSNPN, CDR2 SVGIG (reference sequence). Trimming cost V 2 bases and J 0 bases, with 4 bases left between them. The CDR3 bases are TGTGCCTGGAGTACCATGAACACTGAAGCTTTCTTT. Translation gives CAWSTMNTEAFF.

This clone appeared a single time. In nucleotides, the CDR3 is TGTGCCAGCAGCTTAAAGCTAACCGGCACAGATACGCAGTATTTT. Translating it yields CASSLKLTGTDTQYF. The chain uses TRBV7-3 and TRBJ2-3; D gene ambiguous. Trimming removed 1 base at V and 1 base at J, with 9 bases between. This CDR3 is 15 amino acids long. Per the germline V gene, CDR1 is SGHTA and CDR2 is FQGTGA. Complete variable domain (other parts from reference TRBV7-3 and TRBJ2-3): GAGVSQTPSNKVTEKGKYVELRCDPISGHTALYWYRQSLGQGPEFLIYFQGTGAADDSGLPNDRFFAVRPEGSVSTLKIQRTERGDSAVYLCASSLKLTGTDTQYFGPGTRLTVL.

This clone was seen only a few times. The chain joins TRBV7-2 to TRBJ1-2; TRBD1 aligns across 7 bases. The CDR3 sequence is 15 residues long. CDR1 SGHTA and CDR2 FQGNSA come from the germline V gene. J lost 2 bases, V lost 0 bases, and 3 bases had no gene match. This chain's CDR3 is CASSLAPGQNYGYTF. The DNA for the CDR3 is TGTGCCAGCAGCTTAGCGCCGGGACAGAACTATGGCTACACCTTC.

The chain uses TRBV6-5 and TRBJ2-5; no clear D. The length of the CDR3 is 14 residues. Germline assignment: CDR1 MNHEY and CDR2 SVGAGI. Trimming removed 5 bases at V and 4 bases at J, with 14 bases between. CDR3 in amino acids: CASSGVGSAETQYF. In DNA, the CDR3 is TGTGCCAGCAGTGGTGTGGGCAGCGCAGAGACCCAGTACTTC.

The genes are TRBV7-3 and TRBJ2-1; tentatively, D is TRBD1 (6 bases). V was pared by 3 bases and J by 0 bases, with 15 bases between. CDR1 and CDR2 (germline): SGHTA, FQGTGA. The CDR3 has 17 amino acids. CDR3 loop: CASSLPTGQSSYNEQFF. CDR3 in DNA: TGTGCCAGCAGCTTGCCCACAGGGCAGAGCTCCTACAATGAGCAGTTCTTC.

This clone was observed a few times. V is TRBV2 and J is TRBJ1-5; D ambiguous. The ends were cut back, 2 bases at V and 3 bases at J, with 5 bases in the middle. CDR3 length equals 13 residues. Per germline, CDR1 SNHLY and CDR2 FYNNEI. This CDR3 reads CASSERTNQPQHF. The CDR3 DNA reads TGTGCCAGCAGTGAACGGACCAATCAGCCCCAGCATTTT.

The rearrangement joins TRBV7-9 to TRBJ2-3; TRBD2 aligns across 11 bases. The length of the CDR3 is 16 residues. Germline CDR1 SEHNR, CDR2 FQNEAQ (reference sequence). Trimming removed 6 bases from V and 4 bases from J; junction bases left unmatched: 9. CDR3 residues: CASSLLAGGNPDTQYF. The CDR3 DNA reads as TGTGCCAGCAGTCTTTTAGCGGGGGGGAACCCAGATACGCAGTATTTT.

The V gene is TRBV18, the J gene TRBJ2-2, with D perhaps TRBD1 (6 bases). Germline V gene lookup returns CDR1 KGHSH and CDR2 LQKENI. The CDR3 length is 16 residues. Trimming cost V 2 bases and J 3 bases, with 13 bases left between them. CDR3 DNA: TGTGCCAGCTCACCAAGGGACACCTATTACACCGGGGAGCTGTTTTTT. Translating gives CASSPRDTYYTGELFF.

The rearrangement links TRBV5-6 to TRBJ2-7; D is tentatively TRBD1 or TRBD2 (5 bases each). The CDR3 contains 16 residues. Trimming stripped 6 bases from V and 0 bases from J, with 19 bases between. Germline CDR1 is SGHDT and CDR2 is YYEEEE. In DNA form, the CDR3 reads TGTGCCAGCACCCCCAGGGCCTGGGGGTCCTCCTACGAGCAGTACTTC. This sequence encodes CASTPRAWGSSYEQYF.

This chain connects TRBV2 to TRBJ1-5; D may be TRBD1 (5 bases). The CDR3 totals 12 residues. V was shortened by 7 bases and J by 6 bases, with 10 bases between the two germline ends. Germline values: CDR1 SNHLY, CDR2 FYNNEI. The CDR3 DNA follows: TGTGCCAGCAAAGGGGAAGTTCAGCCCCAGCATTTT. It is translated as CASKGEVQPQHF.

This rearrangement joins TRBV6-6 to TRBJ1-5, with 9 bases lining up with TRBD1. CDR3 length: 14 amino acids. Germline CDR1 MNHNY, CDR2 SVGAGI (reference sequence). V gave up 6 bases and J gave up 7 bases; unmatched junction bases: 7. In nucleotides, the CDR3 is TGTGCCAGCAGCGCGGGACAGGGAGGCCAGCCCCAGCATTTT. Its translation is CASSAGQGGQPQHF.

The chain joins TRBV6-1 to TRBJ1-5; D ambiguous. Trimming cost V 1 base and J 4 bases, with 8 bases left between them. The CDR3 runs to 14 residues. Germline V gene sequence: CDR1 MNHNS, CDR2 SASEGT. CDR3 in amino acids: CASSEVQSNQPQHF. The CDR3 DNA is TGTGCCAGCAGTGAAGTACAGTCGAATCAGCCCCAGCATTTT.

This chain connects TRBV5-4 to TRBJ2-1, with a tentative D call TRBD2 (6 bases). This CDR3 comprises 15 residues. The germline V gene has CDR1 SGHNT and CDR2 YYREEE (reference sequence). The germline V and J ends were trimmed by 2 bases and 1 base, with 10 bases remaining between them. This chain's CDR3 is CASSFSGVSYNEQFF. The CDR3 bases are TGTGCCAGCAGCTTCTCGGGGGTTTCCTACAATGAGCAGTTCTTC.

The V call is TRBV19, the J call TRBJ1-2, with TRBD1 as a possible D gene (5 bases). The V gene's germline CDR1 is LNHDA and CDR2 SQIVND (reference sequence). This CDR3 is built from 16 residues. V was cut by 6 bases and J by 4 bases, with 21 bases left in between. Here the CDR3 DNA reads TGTGCCAGTAGACAAATAGGAGTCGGGGCAGTCTATGGCTACACCTTC. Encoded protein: CASRQIGVGAVYGYTF.

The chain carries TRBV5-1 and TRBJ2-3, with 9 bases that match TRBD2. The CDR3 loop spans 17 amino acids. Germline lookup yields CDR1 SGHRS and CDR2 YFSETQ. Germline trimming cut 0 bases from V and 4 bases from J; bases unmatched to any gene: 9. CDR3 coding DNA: TGCGCCAGCAGCTTGGGACTTAGAGCGGGGGGAGCAGATACGCAGTATTTT. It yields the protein CASSLGLRAGGADTQYF.

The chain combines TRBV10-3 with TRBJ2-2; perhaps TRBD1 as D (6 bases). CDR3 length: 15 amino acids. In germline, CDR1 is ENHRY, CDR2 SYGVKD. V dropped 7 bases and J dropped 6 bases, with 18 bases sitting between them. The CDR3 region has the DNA TGTGCCATCAAGGCGGAAACAGGGCGAGCCGGGGAGCTGTTTTTT. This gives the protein CAIKAETGRAGELFF.

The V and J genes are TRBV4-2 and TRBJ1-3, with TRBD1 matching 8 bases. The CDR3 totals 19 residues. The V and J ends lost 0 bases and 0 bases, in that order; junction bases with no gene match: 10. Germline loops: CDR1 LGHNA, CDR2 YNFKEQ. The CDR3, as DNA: TGTGCCAGCAGCCAAGATGAGAGACAGGGGCGATACTCTGGAAACACCATATATTTT. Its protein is CASSQDERQGRYSGNTIYF.

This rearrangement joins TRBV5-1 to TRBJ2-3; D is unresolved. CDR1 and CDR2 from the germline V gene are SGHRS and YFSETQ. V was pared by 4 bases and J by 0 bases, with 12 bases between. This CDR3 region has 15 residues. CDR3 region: CASSHSSTSTDTQYF. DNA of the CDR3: TGCGCCAGCAGCCATAGCAGCACTAGCACAGATACGCAGTATTTT.

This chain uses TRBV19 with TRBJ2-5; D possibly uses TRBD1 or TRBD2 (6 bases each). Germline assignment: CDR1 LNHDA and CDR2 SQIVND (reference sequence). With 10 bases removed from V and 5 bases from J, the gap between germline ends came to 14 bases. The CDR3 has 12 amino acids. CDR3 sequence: CATGAGRETQYF. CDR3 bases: TGTGCCACGGGGGCTGGTAGGGAGACCCAGTACTTC.

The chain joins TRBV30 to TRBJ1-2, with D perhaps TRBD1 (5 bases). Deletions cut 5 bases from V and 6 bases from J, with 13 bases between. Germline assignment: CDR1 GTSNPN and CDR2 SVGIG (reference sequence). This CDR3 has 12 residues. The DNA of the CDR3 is TGTGCCTGGGCTCAGGGACCAGATGGCTACACCTTC. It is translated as CAWAQGPDGYTF. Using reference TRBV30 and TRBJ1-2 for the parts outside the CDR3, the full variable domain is SQTIHQWPATLVQPVGSPLSLECTVEGTSNPNLYWYRQAAGRGLQLLFYSVGIGQISSEVPQNLSASRPQDRQFILSSKKLLLSDSGFYLCAWAQGPDGYTFGSGTRLTVV.

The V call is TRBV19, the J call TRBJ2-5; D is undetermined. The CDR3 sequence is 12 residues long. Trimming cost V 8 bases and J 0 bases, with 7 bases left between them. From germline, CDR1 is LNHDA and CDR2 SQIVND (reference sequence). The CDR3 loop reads CASAHDQETQYF. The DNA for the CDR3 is TGTGCCAGTGCTCACGACCAAGAGACCCAGTACTTC.